This T cell receptor (beta chain) was recorded in a study of CD8 T cells in ankylosing spondylitis. This clonotype was detected only a few times. CDR3 size: 15 residues. After removal of 2 bases from V and 2 bases from J, the junction contained 4 bases not matched to a gene. Germline values: CDR1 MNHEY, CDR2 SMNVEV (reference sequence). TCRdb re-called the 5' RACE reads with MiXCR, one entry per CDR3 protein. The sample records some 200,000 distinct CDR3 sequences, roughly 13% being singletons. The receptor was derived from a male donor with ankylosing spondylitis or in good health (not recorded which). The source material was blood, either unsorted or a sorted T cell fraction (not recorded which). This chain joins TRBV27 and TRBJ2-3; 7 nucleotides match TRBD2. CDR3 nucleotides: TGTGCCAGCAGTTTAGGGGAGGGCCCCACAGATACGCAGTATTTT. This sequence encodes CASSLGEGPTDTQYF.